This is a list of T cell receptor beta chains from one sample in a study of blood T cell repertoires in COVID-19. The method was immunoSEQ multiplex PCR; TCRdb's version includes in-frame clones alone and lacks a portion of them. This sample yields about 94,000 clones, of which about four fifths are seen a single time; roughly 20% belongs to the top ten. The sequencing input was peripheral blood. All receptors derive from a human donor in a cohort sampled during active COVID-19. Each CDR3 is given with its conserved first and last residue. D genes are given only for firm matches. Part of the rows lack a size; the others show once, few, many or a class for expanded clones.

j_gene,d_gene,v_gene,abundance,CDR3nt,CDR3aa
TRBJ2-7,-,TRBV5-1,once,TGCGCCAGCAGCTTGAACTGGGTGGGGTCCCTAGCCGAGCAGTACTTC,CASSLNWVGSLAEQYF
TRBJ2-7,-,TRBV21-1,few,TGTGCCAGCAGCAAGTGGGGCGGCATGCCCTACGAGCAGTACTTC,CASSKWGGMPYEQYF
TRBJ2-7,-,TRBV5-6,-,TGTGCCAGCAGCCGGGTGGGCGGGAAAACCCACGAGCAGTACTTC,CASSRVGGKTHEQYF
TRBJ2-7,TRBD2,TRBV15,-,TGTGCCACCAGCTCGCGACTGGGACTAGCGGCCTACGAGCAGTACTTC,CATSSRLGLAAYEQYF
TRBJ2-1,TRBD2,TRBV14,-,TGTGCCAGCGGACCCCTCGCGGGAGTGGGCAATGAGCAGTTCTTC,CASGPLAGVGNEQFF
TRBJ1-1,-,TRBV28,-,TGTGCCAGCAGTCTCCTAGGAATCTCGATGAACACTGAAGCTTTCTTT,CASSLLGISMNTEAFF
TRBJ2-6,-,TRBV5-1,-,TGCGCCAGCAGCTCCGGGATCCTAAACTCTGGGGCCAACGTCCTGACTTTC,CASSSGILNSGANVLTF
TRBJ2-7,TRBD2,TRBV27,-,TGTGCCAGCAGCTCTCTACTAGCGGGAGATCCCTACGAGCAGTACTTC,CASSSLLAGDPYEQYF
TRBJ1-1,-,TRBV12-3/TRBV12-4,-,TGTGCCAGCAGCACCCCCCCCAAACCGGGGGCTTTCTTT,CASSTPPKPGAFF
TRBJ2-7,-,TRBV7-8,-,TGTGCCAGCAGCCGTAAGCGGGACACCTACTACGAGCAGTACTTC,CASSRKRDTYYEQYF
TRBJ1-2,TRBD1,TRBV9,once,TGTGCCAGCAGCGTAGCGACAGGGGGTATTTATGGCTACACCTTC,CASSVATGGIYGYTF
TRBJ2-7,-,TRBV6-2/TRBV6-3,-,TGTGCCAGCAGTTACTCGGCGGGCTGGTACTTC,CASSYSAGWYF
TRBJ2-1,TRBD2,TRBV28,-,TGTGCCACTTCCCCGGGGGGACGGCGCCGAGGAGCGGGACAGTTCTTC,CATSPGGRRRGAGQFF
TRBJ1-1,-,TRBV6-5,-,TGTGCCAGCAGTTACTACGGGGGGCAGGGCACTGAAGCTTTCTTT,CASSYYGGQGTEAFF
TRBJ1-2,-,TRBV3-1/TRBV3-2,-,TGTGCCAGCAGTCTTGGACTGTCCGTGGGCGGCTACACCTTC,CASSLGLSVGGYTF
TRBJ2-4,TRBD2,TRBV27,-,TGTGCCAGCAGTCCGGAGCGGGAGAATGCCAAAAACATTCAGTACTTC,CASSPERENAKNIQYF
TRBJ1-3,-,TRBV3-1/TRBV3-2,-,TGTGCCAGCAGCCAAGATCGCGGTCGACCATCTGGAAACACCATATATTTT,CASSQDRGRPSGNTIYF
TRBJ2-5,TRBD1,TRBV3-1/TRBV3-2,-,TGTGCCAGCAGTCAGGGACAGTTCCAAGAGACCCAGTACTTC,CASSQGQFQETQYF
TRBJ2-7,TRBD2,TRBV15,-,TGTGCCACCAGCAGAGGGGGGACTAGCGGGAGGTACGAGCAGTACTTC,CATSRGGTSGRYEQYF
TRBJ2-7,TRBD1,TRBV4-2,-,TGTGCCAGCAGCCCCAGGGGACAGGGGAGCTCCTACGAGCAGTACTTC,CASSPRGQGSSYEQYF
TRBJ2-2,-,TRBV4-1,-,TGCGCCAGCAGCCACCGAAGCGCGAACACCGGGGAGCTGTTTTTT,CASSHRSANTGELFF
TRBJ1-4,TRBD1,TRBV2,-,TGTGCCAGCCGCCGGGACAGTAATGAAAAACTGTTTTTT,CASRRDSNEKLFF
TRBJ2-2,-,TRBV12-5,-,TGTGCTAGTGGTCGCGGCACCGGGGAGCTGTTTTTT,CASGRGTGELFF
TRBJ2-3,-,TRBV27,-,TGTGCCAGCAGTTCTACCCTGTGGCGGGATTCCACAGATACGCAGTATTTT,CASSSTLWRDSTDTQYF
TRBJ1-1,-,TRBV6-6,-,TGTGCCAGCAGTTATTTCAGGGATCCGCCTGAAGCTTTCTTT,CASSYFRDPPEAFF
TRBJ2-7,TRBD2,TRBV12-3/TRBV12-4,-,TGTGCCAGCAGTGGGGGGGTTAACGAGCAGTACTTC,CASSGGVNEQYF
TRBJ1-2,TRBD1,TRBV6-5,-,TGTGCCAGCAAACCGGGACAGGGAGGATATGGCTACACCTTC,CASKPGQGGYGYTF
TRBJ1-6,-,TRBV9,-,TGTGCCAGCAGCATCCGGGACTATAATTCACCCCTCCACTTT,CASSIRDYNSPLHF
TRBJ2-5,TRBD1,TRBV18,-,TGTGCCAGCTCACTAGGGACAGGGGGCGATCTTCAAGAGACCCAGTACTTC,CASSLGTGGDLQETQYF
TRBJ2-7,-,TRBV6-2/TRBV6-3,-,TGTGCCAGCAGTTTTCGCGGGCACGAGCAGTACTTC,CASSFRGHEQYF
TRBJ2-7,-,TRBV5-1,-,TGCGCCAGCAGCTTACAGGACACAACCTACGAGCAGTACTTC,CASSLQDTTYEQYF
TRBJ1-2,TRBD1,TRBV24-1,-,TGTGCCACCAGGGGGACAGGGGAGAAAGATGGCTACACCTTC,CATRGTGEKDGYTF
TRBJ1-2,-,TRBV28,-,TGTGCCAGCAGCCAAAGCAACTATGGCTACACCTTC,CASSQSNYGYTF
TRBJ1-1,-,TRBV12-3/TRBV12-4,-,TGTGCCAGCAGTTTAGACCGCGGCTCTGAAGCTTTCTTT,CASSLDRGSEAFF
TRBJ1-1,-,TRBV5-4,-,TGTGCCAGCAGCTTGGGGGCCGGGAACACTGAAGCTTTCTTT,CASSLGAGNTEAFF
TRBJ2-6,TRBD1,TRBV27,-,TGTGCCAGCGCTAGGGACAGGGCCACCTCTGGGGCCAACGTCCTGACTTTC,CASARDRATSGANVLTF
TRBJ2-1,TRBD2,TRBV28,many,TGTGCCAGCAGTCCTATTAGACTAGCGGGATACAATGAGCAGTTCTTC,CASSPIRLAGYNEQFF
TRBJ2-5,TRBD1,TRBV5-1,once,TGCGCCAGCAGCCGGGACAGTTTTCAAGAGACCCAGTACTTC,CASSRDSFQETQYF
TRBJ1-4,-,TRBV5-1,-,TGCGCCAGCAGCCCGGAGGGTGGGCTTCGAGAAAAACTGTTTTTT,CASSPEGGLREKLFF
TRBJ2-7,TRBD2,TRBV28,-,TGTGCCAGCAGCCCCACGACCCATGGACTAGCGAACGAGCAGTACTTC,CASSPTTHGLANEQYF
TRBJ2-7,TRBD2,TRBV6-1,-,TGTGCCAGCAGTGAAACGCTAGCGGGAGGGCGAGAGCAGTACTTC,CASSETLAGGREQYF
TRBJ1-2,-,TRBV28,-,TGTGCCAGCAGTTACGGGGTGGGAATCTATGGCTACACCTTC,CASSYGVGIYGYTF
TRBJ2-5,TRBD2,TRBV5-4,-,TGTGCCAGCAGCATGACTAGCGGGAGGGCCCTAGAGACCCAGTACTTC,CASSMTSGRALETQYF
TRBJ2-7,TRBD2,TRBV5-1,-,TGCGCCAGCAGCAGACTAGCGGGCAGTGGCGAGCAGTACTTC,CASSRLAGSGEQYF
TRBJ2-2,-,TRBV7-3,-,TGTGCCAGCAGCTTGGGCGGGGTGAACACCGGGGAGCTGTTTTTT,CASSLGGVNTGELFF
TRBJ2-7,-,TRBV28,-,TGTGCCAGTAGTGAGTCTATGGGCAGGGTCTACGAGCAGTACTTC,CASSESMGRVYEQYF
TRBJ1-4,TRBD1,TRBV11-2,-,TGTGCCAGCAGCCCCTTTCGGGACAGGCGGGCTTCTGAAAAACTGTTTTTT,CASSPFRDRRASEKLFF
TRBJ2-3,-,TRBV29-1,once,TGCAGCGTTGAACCTAGCTTCGGGAGAACAGATACGCAGTATTTT,CSVEPSFGRTDTQYF
TRBJ2-7,-,TRBV10-3,once,TGTGCCATCAGTGCCTCCGAAACTACCTACGAGCAGTACTTC,CAISASETTYEQYF
TRBJ2-7,TRBD1,TRBV6-2/TRBV6-3,-,TGTGCCAGCAGTTACACAGGGGGCGGCGAGCAGTACTTC,CASSYTGGGEQYF
TRBJ2-6,TRBD1,TRBV11-2,-,TGTGCCAGCAGCGTGACAGGGGGCGGTGGGGCCAACGTCCTGACTTTC,CASSVTGGGGANVLTF
TRBJ2-7,-,TRBV7-2,-,TGTGCCAGCAGCTTAGATGCCCGCCCCGGGGAGCAGTACTTC,CASSLDARPGEQYF
TRBJ2-7,-,TRBV5-1,-,TGCGCCAGCAACTTACTTTCTGGAGAAAGCCACGAGCAGTACTTC,CASNLLSGESHEQYF
TRBJ2-3,TRBD1,TRBV5-5,-,TGTGCCAGCAGCTTGGCGTTAGGGACAGGCCTCACAGATACGCAGTATTTT,CASSLALGTGLTDTQYF
TRBJ2-1,TRBD2,TRBV3-1/TRBV3-2,-,TGTGCCAGCAGCCTGGGACTAGCGGGCTACAATGAGCAGTTCTTC,CASSLGLAGYNEQFF
TRBJ2-7,TRBD2,TRBV7-8,-,TGTGCCAGCAGCCGAAGCGGGGGGGCGTACGAGCAGTACTTC,CASSRSGGAYEQYF
TRBJ1-1,-,TRBV10-3,-,TGTGCCATCGGAAGGGACAATCTGGGCACTGAAGCTTTCTTT,CAIGRDNLGTEAFF
TRBJ2-2,-,TRBV11-2,once,TGTGCCAGCAGCTTGGGCCGGCAGCTGAACACCGGGGAGCTGTTTTTT,CASSLGRQLNTGELFF
TRBJ2-5,-,TRBV11-2,few,TGTGCCAGCAGCTTAGGAGGAGGCAGGGAGACCCAGTACTTC,CASSLGGGRETQYF